Listed below are T cell receptor beta chains from one sample, sequenced in a study of cytomegalovirus exposure and HLA in healthy donors. The protocol was immunoSEQ multiplex PCR, while the TCRdb copy is restricted to in-frame clones and leaves out a portion. The sample holds around 130,000 clones; 75% to 85% are singletons and the top ten take 3% to 3.5%. Material: PBMCs. These receptor sequences come from a male donor in good health and CMV-seronegative. Each CDR3 is given with its conserved first and last residue.

V gene | CDR3 protein
TRBV6-5 | CASSSGGGYNSPLHF
TRBV6-5 | CASSATQSEKLFF
TRBV6-4 | CASSDSGTSGDEQFF
TRBV7-2 | CASSTTTSRNSLFAGELFF
TRBV10-3 | CAISESPSRYGYTF
TRBV19 | CASSIEDYYNEQFF
TRBV27 | CASSEGQGRVEPQHF
TRBV15 | CAAGTSGSLSEQYF
TRBV15 | CATSRDPGEGQYF
TRBV7-2 | CASSPRRNTEAFF
TRBV15 | CATSRGWTGNDQPQHF
TRBV6-1 | CASSQRTGNGYTF
TRBV6-1 | CAGQALFGNTIYF
TRBV5-1 | CASSLGTQGEKLFF
TRBV6-1 | CASSEATGGPDTQYF
TRBV7-9 | CASSQDRDYEQYF
TRBV9 | CASSAGGRFSNQPQHF
TRBV18 | CASSPPGQGAYEQYF
TRBV7-9 | CASSLHNRGPVEAFF
TRBV7-9 | CASSLVASGKYNEQFF
TRBV30 | CAGRDRGYNEQFF
TRBV4-1 | CASSNENEKLFF
TRBV30 | CAWSVGGAGGGYGYTF
TRBV7-2 | CASRRTDSGNTIYF
TRBV29-1 | CSVYGQGRAEAFF
TRBV30 | CAWSKGHSGVGYTF
TRBV9 | CASSVSQGEAFF
TRBV7-2 | CASSSGTAYSPLHF
TRBV19 | CASSIVVGQPQHF
TRBV7-9 | CASSHPGTEEKLFF
TRBV5-4 | CASSFYRGRFSYEQYF
TRBV4-1 | CASSQATGTTEAFF
TRBV12-5 | CASGLAMGDKLEAFF
TRBV5-1 | CASSRDSLHTGELFF
TRBV28 | CASTTGGVGTQYF
TRBV11-3 | CASSLAGIPGNEQFF
TRBV9 | CASSAKLAGRNNEQFF
TRBV27 | CASSFKGDGEQFF
TRBV5-4 | CASSDRDRGGKLFF
TRBV11-2 | CASSFFNRAQYF
TRBV15 | CATGTGSKQYF
TRBV6-5 | CASRSDRANSPLHF
TRBV18 | CASSPNQGRDQPQHF